The text below deals with one TCR beta chain. V shed 3 bases and J shed 6 bases, with 18 bases lying between them. The CDR3 totals 16 residues. Germline V gene sequence: CDR1 MNHNY, CDR2 SVGAGI (reference sequence). In the original analysis: Researchers report that nucleated cell counts were estimated from reference gene primer amplification. The repertoire was sequenced with immunoSEQ multiplex PCR; TCRdb's copy has only in-frame clones and lacks some. For V, J and clone size, that table is used; D and trimming come from the DNA. The table includes some 260,000 clones, around 90% detected once. This record comes from a study of blood T cell repertoires in COVID-19. Study at large: Samples of COVID-19 (acute and convalescent) were obtained from the United States, Italy and Spain.

The sequence was obtained from a woman under 40 with acute or convalescent COVID-19. The sequencing input was peripheral blood. The chain is built from TRBV6-6 and TRBJ1-5; maybe TRBD1 (5 bases). Here the CDR3 DNA reads TGTGCCAGCAGTTATATCCCCAGGGTGGTCGGTCAGCCCCAGCATTTT. Protein sequence: CASSYIPRVVGQPQHF.